Reported below is one T cell receptor (beta chain). Its antigen remains unknown. The data were obtained in a study of T cell responses to AZD1222 COVID-19 vaccine. Findings and limits, study-wide: Within unmutated variant regions lay the reported targets of nearly half of spike-specific TCRs. In a largely white British group with more females than males, clonal diversity was possibly underestimated.

The length of the CDR3 is 13 residues. The V end was cut by 8 bases, the J end by 3 bases, with 14 bases between. CDR1 and CDR2 (germline): SNHLY, FYNNEI. Assay used: immunoSEQ multiplex PCR; TCRdb lists only in-frame clones, some missing. The sample holds roughly 110,000 clones, under 95% seen once. The rearrangement links TRBV2 to TRBJ2-7, with D perhaps matching TRBD2 (5 bases). The receptor was derived from an adult in good health. The sequencing used peripheral blood, collected on day 0 of AZD1222 vaccination. Here the CDR3 DNA reads TGTGCCAGCGAGCGGATAGCGAACTACGAGCAGTACTTC. Its protein is CASERIANYEQYF. Complete variable domain (other parts from reference TRBV2 and TRBJ2-7): EPEVTQTPSHQVTQMGQEVILRCVPISNHLYFYWYRQILGQKVEFLVSFYNNEISEKSEIFDDQFSVERPDGSNFTLKIRSTKLEDSAMYFCASERIANYEQYFGPGTRLTVT.